This record concerns one TCR beta chain sequence. Antigen: not known. The data belong to a study of T-cell reconstitution after alpha-beta-depleted transplantation in children. Overall study results and limits: It was newly produced T cells that mostly accounted for T-cell counts and diversity one year after transplant. Expanded graft clones numbering several hundred reportedly gave rise to alpha-beta T cells about two months after transplant.

Unique molecular identifiers were incorporated into the prepared TCRbeta library. TCRdb recomputed calls from the PCR reads with MiXCR, one row per CDR3 protein. This table holds about 16,000 distinct CDR3 sequences, 5.1% found once. The length of the CDR3 is 17 residues. Looked up from germline, CDR1 is SNHLY and CDR2 is FYNNEI. V dropped 11 bases and J dropped 2; count of bases not matched to a gene: 13. The specimen was PBMCs, collected before TCRalphabeta/CD19-depleted stem cell transplant. The sequence derives from a boy younger than 18 with acute lymphoblastic leukemia, due to receive a stem cell transplant. J is TRBJ2-2 and V is TRBV2; 11 positions match TRBD2. This CDR3 is CAFSRSTSGRNTGELFF. CDR3 in DNA: TGTGCCTTCAGTCGATCCACTAGCGGGAGAAACACCGGGGAGCTGTTTTTT. The whole variable domain, filled in from reference TRBV2 and TRBJ2-2, reads EPEVTQTPSHQVTQMGQEVILRCVPISNHLYFYWYRQILGQKVEFLVSFYNNEISEKSEIFDDQFSVERPDGSNFTLKIRSTKLEDSAMYFCAFSRSTSGRNTGELFFGEGSRLTVL.